This T cell receptor (beta chain) was sequenced in a study of blood T cell repertoires in COVID-19. About the research overall: There were acute and convalescent COVID-19 samples, and they came from the United States, Italy and Spain. T cells, B-cell-depleted T cells, or PBMCs supplied cDNA or gDNA.

Trimming shortened V by 6 bases and J by 3 bases, and 15 bases separated the two germline ends. The germline V gene encodes CDR1 MDHEN and CDR2 SYDVKM. This CDR3 region has 14 residues. In the source study's methods: Reference gene primer amplification gave nucleated cell count estimates. Here immunoSEQ multiplex PCR was the method, and the copy in TCRdb shows in-frame clones only, minus some. V, J and clone size reflect that table, while D and trimming were determined from the DNA. Of approximately 100,000 clones listed, around 89% are singletons. The specimen sequenced was peripheral blood. The chain couples TRBV28 to TRBJ2-7; possible D gene TRBD2, 6 bases. The sequence was collected from a woman in her sixties or seventies with acute or convalescent COVID-19. The CDR3 DNA reads as TGTGCCAGCAGCAGCCGGGACTCCCGCTACGAGCAGTACTTC. Amino acid sequence: CASSSRDSRYEQYF.